Presented here are 14 T cell receptor beta chains from one specimen sequenced in a study of vaccination and CD4 T cells after COVID-19 (dated 2022 in TCRdb). Their specific antigens are unknown. The treatment or condition label, as the study defines it: roughly 10-day PBMC culture with coronavirus spike peptide pools or control peptides (ViraFEST assay). Preparation of the library involved PCR. The data were produced on an Illumina iSeq 100. DNA from cultured CD4+ T cells was subjected to TCR sequencing with the Oncomine TCR Beta short-read assay at the Johns Hopkins FTIC core. TCRdb ran its own pipeline on the public reads, namely fastp trimming at Q25 and MiXCR clone calling, and kept in-frame beta chains. Each record represents a unique CDR3 protein, reported with the most common genes and DNA among its rows. The table for this sample lists about 20,000 distinct CDR3 sequences; approximately 50% of them were counted only once. 13% of the sample goes to the ten largest clones.

Sequenced sample: CD4+ T cells from blood, cultured in vitro. The receptors derive from a human donor who had recovered from COVID-19.

The genes are TRBV11-3 and TRBJ2-7, with D maybe TRBD2 (5 bases). Trimming shortened V by 3 bases and J by 6 bases, and 12 bases separated the two germline ends. This CDR3 contains 13 residues. Germline V gene sequence: CDR1 SGHNT, CDR2 YENEEA. The CDR3 protein is CASSFGLAGEQYF. CDR3 nucleotides: TGTGCCAGCAGCTTCGGGCTAGCAGGCGAGCAGTACTTC.

The V call is TRBV19, the J call TRBJ2-7; perhaps TRBD1 as D (5 bases). V lost 6 bases to trimming and J lost 2 bases, with 14 bases between them. This CDR3 comprises 14 residues. CDR1 is LNHDA, CDR2 SQIVND, per germline (reference sequence). The CDR3 DNA sequence: TGTGCCAGTAGCCGGATGACAGAGACCTACGAGCAGTACTTC. It translates to CASSRMTETYEQYF.

The chain employs TRBV2 and TRBJ1-1, with a possible D match to TRBD1 (5 bases). Germline CDR1 SNHLY, CDR2 FYNNEI. The CDR3 runs to 11 residues. Trimming removed 6 bases at V and 7 bases at J, with 9 bases between. CDR3 protein: CASRGRLEAFF. The CDR3 DNA sequence: TGTGCCAGCAGGGGACGCCTTGAAGCTTTCTTT.

The genes are TRBV30 and TRBJ1-1; D is unresolved. V lost 3 bases, J lost 2 bases, and 7 bases lay in between. Germline lookup yields CDR1 GTSNPN and CDR2 SVGIG (reference sequence). This CDR3 region has 12 residues. CDR3 DNA: TGTGCCTGGAGGAGCAGTAACACTGAAGCTTTCTTT. This sequence encodes CAWRSSNTEAFF.

The rearrangement links TRBV7-2 to TRBJ1-2, with a weak D call TRBD1 (5 bases). With 8 bases removed from V and 1 base from J, the gap between germline ends came to 11 bases. The CDR3 spans 13 residues. Germline CDR1 reads SGHTA; CDR2 reads FQGNSA. Here the CDR3 reads CASSWDFNYGYTF. As DNA, the CDR3 is TGTGCCAGCTCCTGGGACTTTAACTATGGCTACACCTTC.

The chain carries TRBV27 and TRBJ2-2; 16 nucleotides match TRBD2. V lost 5 bases to trimming and J lost 6 bases; unmatched junction nucleotides: 9. Germline CDR1 MNHEY, CDR2 SMNVEV (reference sequence). There are 18 residues in the CDR3. CDR3 in amino acids: CASSTGTSGRGEAGELFF. In DNA form, the CDR3 reads TGTGCCAGCAGTACTGGGACTAGCGGGAGGGGAGAGGCCGGGGAGCTGTTTTTT.

This clonotype came up once. The V call is TRBV19, the J call TRBJ2-2; D perhaps matches TRBD1 (6 bases). Germline CDR1 is LNHDA and CDR2 is SQIVND (reference sequence). The CDR3 has 15 amino acids. V was trimmed by 3 bases and J by 3 bases, leaving 11 bases between them. The CDR3 loop is CASSIESGDTGELFF. The CDR3 nucleotides read TGTGCCAGTAGTATTGAGTCAGGGGACACCGGGGAGCTGTTTTTT.

This clonotype was seen a few times. This sequence joins TRBV20-1 and TRBJ2-7; 7 positions agree with TRBD1. The trim removed 1 base at V and 3 bases at J, leaving 12 bases unmatched. CDR3 length equals 16 residues. Germline V gives CDR1 DFQATT, CDR2 SNEGSKA (reference sequence). The CDR3 loop is CSARAGETGINYEQYF. CDR3 DNA: TGCAGTGCTAGAGCTGGCGAGACAGGGATCAACTACGAGCAGTACTTC.

The rearrangement uses TRBV24-1 and TRBJ2-3; TRBD2 aligns across 7 bases. This CDR3 is 17 amino acids long. J lost 2 bases, V lost 1 base, and 8 bases had no gene match. Germline values: CDR1 KGHDR, CDR2 SFDVKD. CDR3 sequence (DNA): TGTGCCACCAGTGATTTAGGGAACAGCGGGGACACAGATACGCAGTATTTT. It is translated as CATSDLGNSGDTDTQYF.

This chain connects TRBV20-1 to TRBJ1-3; a weak D match, TRBD1 (5 bases). V dropped 0 bases and J dropped 4 bases, with 16 bases sitting between them. The CDR3 length is 16 residues. CDR1 and CDR2 (germline): DFQATT, SNEGSKA (reference sequence). The CDR3 DNA follows: TGCAGTGCTAGAGACCAGGCGGGACCGCAAGGAAACACCATATATTTT. It encodes CSARDQAGPQGNTIYF.

V gene TRBV20-1 combines with J gene TRBJ2-7; TRBD2 matches at 9 bases. The CDR3 covers 16 residues. Germline values: CDR1 DFQATT, CDR2 SNEGSKA (reference sequence). V was clipped by 2 bases and J by 6 bases; unmatched bases: 14. The chain's CDR3 is CSARSVAGVMSPEQYF. CDR3 DNA sequence: TGCAGTGCTAGAAGTGTAGCGGGGGTAATGAGTCCCGAGCAGTACTTC.

This sequence joins TRBV2 and TRBJ1-3; 9 positions agree with TRBD1. This CDR3 spans 16 amino acids. Per the germline V gene, CDR1 is SNHLY and CDR2 is FYNNEI. V shed 4 bases, J shed 4 bases, and the junction held 8 bases outside the gene matches. The CDR3 is CASSAAGTGTGNTIYF. The CDR3 DNA follows: TGTGCCAGCAGTGCGGCCGGGACAGGGACCGGAAACACCATATATTTT. Drawing the rest from reference TRBV2 and TRBJ1-3, the complete variable domain is EPEVTQTPSHQVTQMGQEVILRCVPISNHLYFYWYRQILGQKVEFLVSFYNNEISEKSEIFDDQFSVERPDGSNFTLKIRSTKLEDSAMYFCASSAAGTGTGNTIYFGEGSWLTVV.

The chain couples TRBV11-2 to TRBJ2-2; 7 bases line up with TRBD2. The junction had 6 bases not matched to a gene; V was cut back by 2 bases and J by 3 bases. Germline V gene lookup returns CDR1 SGHAT and CDR2 FQNNGV. CDR3 length: 16 amino acids. CDR3 nucleotide sequence: TGTGCCAGCAGCTTACCCCTGGGGGGGTACACCGGGGAGCTGTTTTTT. Translating gives CASSLPLGGYTGELFF.

Only one count was recorded for this clonotype. This rearrangement joins TRBV7-8 to TRBJ2-5; D may be TRBD1 or TRBD2 (5 bases each). Trimming cost V 3 bases and J 3 bases, with 17 bases left between them. There are 16 residues in the CDR3. From germline, CDR1 is SGHVS and CDR2 FQNEAQ. The CDR3 DNA is TGTGCCAGCAGCTTTCCCCGGGTGGGGGTCGAAGAGACCCAGTACTTC. This encodes CASSFPRVGVEETQYF.